This TCR beta chain was identified during a study of T cell responses to AZD1222 COVID-19 vaccine. Clones were read by immunoSEQ multiplex PCR, and TCRdb kept only the in-frame ones, dropping some. The table includes about 100,000 clones, around 84% detected once. Germline loops: CDR1 MNHEY, CDR2 SMNVEV (reference sequence). CDR3 length: 14 residues. Between the trimmed V and J ends, which lost 2 bases and 6 bases, there was a span of 8 bases. This TCR derives from an adult in good health. Sequenced material: peripheral blood, taken on day 0 of AZD1222 vaccination. The chain is built from TRBV27 and TRBJ1-6, with D maybe TRBD1 (6 bases). CDR3: CASSLARGNSPLHF. The CDR3 DNA reads TGTGCCAGCAGTTTAGCCAGGGGTAATTCACCCCTCCACTTT.